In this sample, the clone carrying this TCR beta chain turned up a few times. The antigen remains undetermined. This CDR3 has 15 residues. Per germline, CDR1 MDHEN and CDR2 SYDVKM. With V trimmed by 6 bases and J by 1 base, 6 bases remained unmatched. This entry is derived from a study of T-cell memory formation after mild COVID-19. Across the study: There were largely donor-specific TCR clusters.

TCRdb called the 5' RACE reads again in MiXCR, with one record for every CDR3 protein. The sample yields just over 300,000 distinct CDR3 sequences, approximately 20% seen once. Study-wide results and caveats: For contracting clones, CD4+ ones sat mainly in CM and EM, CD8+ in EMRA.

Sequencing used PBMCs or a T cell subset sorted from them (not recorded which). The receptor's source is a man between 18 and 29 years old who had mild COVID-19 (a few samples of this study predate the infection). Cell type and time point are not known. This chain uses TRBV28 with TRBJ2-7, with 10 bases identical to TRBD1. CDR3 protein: CASSPDRGRSYEQYV. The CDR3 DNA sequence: TGTGCCAGCAGCCCTGACAGGGGGCGATCCTACGAGCAGTACGTC.